A selection of T cell receptor beta chains follows, all from one sample in a study of blood T cell repertoires in COVID-19. Profiled with immunoSEQ multiplex PCR; TCRdb holds only in-frame clones, not every one. The sample yields about 59,000 clones, 80% to 85% seen once. The specimen was peripheral blood. All receptors derive from an elderly woman with active or convalescent COVID-19. The CDR3 runs from the conserved cysteine through the conserved F or W.

v_call cdr3_aa
TRBV19 CASTPGGLAGAKNIQYF
TRBV2 CASSGTGNTGELFF
TRBV6-1 CASSDPSTSNLHNEQFF
TRBV7-9 CASSLGGQGVSYEQYF
TRBV11-2 CASSYLATSGGANEQFF
TRBV10-1 CASSDTSASTDTQYF
TRBV7-2 CASSFVFQAGRPGEQYF
TRBV19 CASKIAVPSGANVLTF
TRBV4-3 CASSQGIERENTEAFF
TRBV12-3/TRBV12-4 CASSLGQGAGYTF
TRBV5-6 CASSGGTIVETQYF
TRBV6-2/TRBV6-3 CASSQQGRNNQPQHF
TRBV6-2/TRBV6-3 CASSYRQTYNSPLHF
TRBV3-1/TRBV3-2 CASSQDWTGISPPLHF
TRBV20-1 CSASSGQADNSPLHF
TRBV7-2 CASSAGLAGLLQYF
TRBV2 CASRGDGYTF
TRBV3-1/TRBV3-2 CASSQGGAGGRDTQYF
TRBV20-1 CSASARLASDTQYF
TRBV6-2/TRBV6-3 CASSYGSGLSYEQYF
TRBV7-8 CASSFGGGTEAFF
TRBV6-5 CASSYTGQSGNTIYF
TRBV6-4 CASSPLAGGQETQYF
TRBV28 CASSSGTGNTEAFF
TRBV7-9 CASSPLASYSTEETQYF
TRBV29-1 CSVGASGGVTDTQYF
TRBV19 CASSIGESSYNEQFF
TRBV5-6 CASTRDRSYEQYF
TRBV5-1 CASSVATGDNNSPLHF
TRBV29-1 CSVVPPTSREVGYTF
TRBV5-1 CASRLAGGHNEQFF
TRBV19 CASSREKIVDTQYF
TRBV6-6 CASTQTGGIEKLFF